This T cell receptor beta chain was found in a study of cytomegalovirus exposure and HLA in healthy donors. Broader study findings: TCR beta sequences numbering roughly 18,000 were associated with HLA alleles at 0.05 false discovery rate in a later analysis.

Notes on this clone: Its specificity is not known.

With 60 Vbeta and 13 Jbeta primers, the PCR was carried out. Per the original data handling: About 11 million of roughly 81 million unique TCR beta chains were shared, per a later count. TCRdb's copy holds only in-frame clones and misses some; the assay was immunoSEQ multiplex PCR. The V and J calls and clone size were taken over from that table, and D and trimming were inferred from the DNA. The sample has some 180,000 clones; around 82% are singletons. The source is a man aged 35 to 55 in good health and CMV-seropositive. Input material: PBMCs.

DNA of the CDR3: TGTGCCAGCAAAAGGACTAGCGGGAGTCCCCACGAGCAGTACTTC. Amino acid sequence: CASKRTSGSPHEQYF. This chain links TRBV27 with TRBJ2-7, with 13 bases matching TRBD2. Germline V gene data show CDR1 as MNHEY and CDR2 as SMNVEV (reference sequence). CDR3 length: 15 amino acids. After removal of 7 bases from V and 5 bases from J, the junction contained 8 bases not matched to a gene.